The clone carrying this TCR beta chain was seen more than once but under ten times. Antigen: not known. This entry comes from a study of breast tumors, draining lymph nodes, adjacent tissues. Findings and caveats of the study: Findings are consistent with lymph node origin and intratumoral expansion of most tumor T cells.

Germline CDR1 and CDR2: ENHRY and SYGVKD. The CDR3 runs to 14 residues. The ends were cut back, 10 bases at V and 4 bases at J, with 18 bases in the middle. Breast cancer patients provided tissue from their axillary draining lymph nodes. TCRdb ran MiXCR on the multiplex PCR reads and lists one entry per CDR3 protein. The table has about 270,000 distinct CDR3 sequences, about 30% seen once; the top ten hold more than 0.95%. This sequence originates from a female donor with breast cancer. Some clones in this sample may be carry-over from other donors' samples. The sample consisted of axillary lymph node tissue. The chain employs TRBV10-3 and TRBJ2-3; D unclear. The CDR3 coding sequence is TGTGCCAGCTCACCACCTGTAACCCCAGATACGCAGTATTTT. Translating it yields CASSPPVTPDTQYF.